This TCR beta chain was found in a study of CD8+CD57+ T cells in acquired aplastic anemia. This clonotype was seen only a few times. The use of genomic DNA as template underpinned the TCR beta VDJ and CDR3 profiling. MiXCR, run by TCRdb on the reads, gives a single entry per CDR3 protein. The sample consists of 100,000 to 150,000 distinct CDR3 sequences, over 30% of them appearing once. Sequencing involved patients with CD8+CD57+ cell expansion previously shown by flow cytometry. This TCR was sampled from a human donor with aplastic anemia. Input material: sorted CD4+, CD8+, or CD8+CD57+ T cells (not recorded which) from PBMCs.

The CDR3 loop is CASSYSVGWTEAFF. In DNA form, the CDR3 reads TGTGCCAGCAGTTACTCCGTTGGTTGGACTGAAGCTTTCTTT. V usage is TRBV6-5 and J usage is TRBJ1-1; no firm D call. Per the germline V gene, CDR1 is MNHEY and CDR2 is SVGAGI. The V gene lost 0 bases and the J gene lost 5 bases, with 10 bases spanning the gap. CDR3 size: 14 residues.